This section outlines one TCR beta chain sequence together with its context. Its antigen is not identified. Germline V lookup: CDR1 SGHDN, CDR2 FVKESK. V lost 4 bases to trimming and J lost 2 bases, with 16 bases between them. The CDR3 loop spans 16 amino acids. The sample originates from a study of beta chain features in type 1 diabetes. Study-level background: Comparable age, gender and cell yields were observed in patients relative to healthy donors.

Study-wide findings and caveats: Possible PCR preference for shorter templates applied equally to patients and controls.

What was sequenced were expressed TCRB transcripts, since all of the isolated RNA had been reverse transcribed. Using immunoSEQ multiplex PCR, the repertoire was profiled, and TCRdb retains in-frame clones only, with some absent. The data contain 240,000 or so clones, 68% of them singletons. This TCR derives from a man younger than 40 in good health. The sample was naive CD4+ T cells from blood. This chain connects TRBV14 to TRBJ2-3, with a possible D match to TRBD2 (6 bases). CDR3 nucleotide sequence: TGTGCCAGCAGCCTGGCGCTAGCGCAATACACAGATACGCAGTATTTT. It specifies CASSLALAQYTDTQYF.